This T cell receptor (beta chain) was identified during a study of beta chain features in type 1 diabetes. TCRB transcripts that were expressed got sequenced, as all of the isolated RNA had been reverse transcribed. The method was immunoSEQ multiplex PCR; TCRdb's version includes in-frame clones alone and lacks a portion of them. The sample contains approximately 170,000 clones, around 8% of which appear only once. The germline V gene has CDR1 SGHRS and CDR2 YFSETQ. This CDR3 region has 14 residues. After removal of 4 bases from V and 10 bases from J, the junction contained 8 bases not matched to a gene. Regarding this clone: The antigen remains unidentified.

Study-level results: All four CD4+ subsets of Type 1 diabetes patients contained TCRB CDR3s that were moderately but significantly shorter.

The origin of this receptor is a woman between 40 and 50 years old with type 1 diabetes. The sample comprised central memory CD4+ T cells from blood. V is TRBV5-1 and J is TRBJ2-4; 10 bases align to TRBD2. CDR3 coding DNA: TGCGCCAGCAGCCCGGGACTAGCGTTCCCGATTCAGTACTTC. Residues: CASSPGLAFPIQYF. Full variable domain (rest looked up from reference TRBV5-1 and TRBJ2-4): KAGVTQTPRYLIKTRGQQVTLSCSPISGHRSVSWYQQTPGQGLQFLFEYFSETQRNKGNFPGRFSGRQFSNSRSEMNVSTLELGDSALYLCASSPGLAFPIQYFGAGTRLSVL.